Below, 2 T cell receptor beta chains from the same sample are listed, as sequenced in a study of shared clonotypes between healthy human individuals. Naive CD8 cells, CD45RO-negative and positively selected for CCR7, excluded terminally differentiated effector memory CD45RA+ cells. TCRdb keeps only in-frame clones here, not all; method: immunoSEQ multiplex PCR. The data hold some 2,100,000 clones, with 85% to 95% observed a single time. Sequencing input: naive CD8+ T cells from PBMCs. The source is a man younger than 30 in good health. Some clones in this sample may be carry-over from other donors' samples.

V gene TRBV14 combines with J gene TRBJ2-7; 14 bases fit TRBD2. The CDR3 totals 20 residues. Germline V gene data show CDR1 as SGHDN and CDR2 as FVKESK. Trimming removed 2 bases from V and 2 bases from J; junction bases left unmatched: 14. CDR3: CASSQKPKGLAGVVPYEQYF. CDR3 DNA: TGTGCCAGCAGCCAAAAACCAAAGGGACTAGCGGGAGTCGTCCCCTACGAGCAGTACTTC.

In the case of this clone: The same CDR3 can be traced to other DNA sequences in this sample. The chain's CDR3 is CSVQGTSGSSYEQYF. For the CDR3, the DNA is TGCAGCGTTCAAGGGACTAGCGGGAGTTCCTACGAGCAGTACTTC. V usage is TRBV29-1 and J usage is TRBJ2-7; 14 nucleotides align to TRBD2. After removal of 5 bases from V and 1 base from J, the junction contained 4 bases not matched to a gene. This CDR3 spans 15 amino acids. In germline, CDR1 is SQVTM, CDR2 ANQGSEA.